The 32 T cell receptor beta chains below come from one sample, sequenced in a study of cytomegalovirus exposure and HLA in healthy donors. The PCR employed 60 Vbeta primers together with 13 Jbeta primers. The table came from immunoSEQ multiplex PCR; TCRdb's copy has only in-frame clones and leaves some out. The sample includes some 110,000 clones, 75% to 85% of them seen just once. The specimen sequenced was PBMCs. These receptors were obtained from a young woman in good health and CMV-seropositive.

The V call is TRBV10-3, the J call TRBJ2-7; 7 positions match TRBD2. Germline V CDR1 and CDR2: ENHRY, SYGVKD. CDR3 length: 14 residues. V shed 4 bases and J 2 bases; nucleotides not matched to a gene: 5. CDR3 nucleotides: TGTGCCATCAGTGGGGGAGCGGGGACCTACGAGCAGTACTTC. It codes for CAISGGAGTYEQYF.

The chain combines TRBV10-1 with TRBJ2-1; 15 positions agree with TRBD2. Germline CDR1 and CDR2: WNHNN and SYGVQD (reference sequence). The CDR3 sequence is 15 residues long. J lost 8 bases, V lost 8 bases, and 7 bases had no gene match. The CDR3 protein is CASGGGLAGGDEQFF. The CDR3 DNA follows: TGCGCCAGCGGTGGAGGACTAGCGGGAGGGGATGAGCAGTTCTTC.

The chain couples TRBV6-5 to TRBJ1-5, with D maybe TRBD1 (6 bases). This CDR3 is 13 amino acids long. Germline CDR1 and CDR2: MNHEY and SVGAGI. V was trimmed by 5 bases and J by 3 bases, leaving 8 bases between them. The CDR3 sequence is CASSAGDNQPQHF. The CDR3 DNA is TGTGCCAGCAGTGCAGGGGACAATCAGCCCCAGCATTTT.

This rearrangement joins TRBV2 to TRBJ1-2; 7 bases fit TRBD1. This CDR3 comprises 17 residues. Germline V gene sequence: CDR1 SNHLY, CDR2 FYNNEI. J gave up 4 bases and V 4 bases, and 15 bases lay outside the gene matches. The CDR3 nucleotides read TGTGCCAGCAGTGGAGGGGGCGGGACGGGAGTTAGCTATGGCTACACCTTC. Protein product: CASSGGGGTGVSYGYTF.

The chain has TRBV27 and TRBJ2-4, with 8 bases matching TRBD1. Germline lookup yields CDR1 MNHEY and CDR2 SMNVEV (reference sequence). V was clipped by 0 bases and J by 6 bases; unmatched bases: 7. This CDR3 spans 16 amino acids. This CDR3 is CASSLSPTGALNIQYF. CDR3 coding DNA: TGTGCCAGCAGTTTATCCCCGACAGGGGCCTTAAACATTCAGTACTTC.

The chain joins TRBV18 to TRBJ2-1; a possible D gene is TRBD2 (5 bases). V gave up 4 bases and J gave up 9 bases, with 16 bases separating them. Germline V gene data show CDR1 as KGHSH and CDR2 as LQKENI. The CDR3 has 14 residues. CDR3 sequence reads: CASSLNSAGGEQFF. CDR3 bases: TGTGCCAGCTCACTAAATTCGGCGGGCGGTGAGCAGTTCTTC.

The genes are TRBV11-2 and TRBJ2-7, with D maybe TRBD1 (6 bases). The CDR3 covers 14 residues. Germline loops: CDR1 SGHAT, CDR2 FQNNGV. V was cut by 4 bases and J by 2 bases, with 12 bases left in between. The CDR3 reads CASSSLRGTYEQYF. CDR3 sequence (DNA): TGTGCCAGCAGCTCCCTTAGGGGGACCTACGAGCAGTACTTC.

This clone showed up just once. V gene TRBV5-1 combines with J gene TRBJ2-1; 9 bases agree with TRBD2. V lost 0 bases to trimming and J lost 7 bases; unmatched junction nucleotides: 5. Germline assignment: CDR1 SGHRS and CDR2 YFSETQ. The CDR3 is 15 amino acids. The CDR3 region has the DNA TGCGCCAGCAGCTTGGTTGGTAGCGGGAGTAATGAGCAGTTCTTC. Protein: CASSLVGSGSNEQFF.

The J gene is TRBJ1-1, the V gene TRBV18; TRBD1 matches 7 bases. This CDR3 contains 18 residues. Losses at the gene ends were 4 bases for V and 0 bases for J; bases not matched to a gene: 14. Per the germline V gene, CDR1 is KGHSH and CDR2 is LQKENI. The CDR3 loop is CASSRSREGGGMNTEAFF. CDR3 DNA sequence: TGTGCCAGCTCACGGTCACGGGAAGGGGGCGGGATGAACACTGAAGCTTTCTTT.

As concerns this clone: The junction shows a germline mismatch at one end, possibly a read error. The rearrangement joins TRBV7-7 to TRBJ2-5, with a weak D call TRBD1 (6 bases). The germline gives CDR1 SSHAT, CDR2 FNYEAQ (reference sequence). The CDR3 is 15 amino acids. The CDR3 reads CASSLDGQIQETQYF. The CDR3 bases are TGTGCTAGCAGCTTGGATGGACAGATACAAGAGACCCAGTACTTC.

The V and J genes are TRBV6-6 and TRBJ2-3, with no clear D. Trimming cost V 5 bases and J 3 bases, with 18 bases left between them. CDR1 is MNHNY and CDR2 is SVGAGI in the germline V gene (reference sequence). The CDR3 contains 16 residues. The CDR3 loop reads CASSPRKILETDTQYF. DNA for the CDR3: TGTGCCAGCAGTCCCAGGAAGATCCTTGAAACAGATACGCAGTATTTT.

This CDR3 is CASSYFSNRGKDTGELFF. The CDR3 DNA sequence: TGTGCCAGCAGCTACTTCAGTAACAGGGGGAAGGACACCGGGGAGCTGTTTTTT. The chain recombines TRBV14 with TRBJ2-2; the match to TRBD1 covers 8 bases. V lost 5 bases, J lost 3 bases, and 14 bases stayed unmatched. CDR3 length equals 18 residues. The germline V gene encodes CDR1 SGHDN and CDR2 FVKESK.

This clone was observed a few times. The chain combines TRBV5-1 with TRBJ2-2, with 7 bases lining up with TRBD2. The J segment lost 4 bases and the V segment lost 0 bases, leaving 6 bases of the junction unmatched. This CDR3 is built from 16 residues. The germline CDR1 and CDR2 sequences are SGHRS and YFSETQ. The CDR3 DNA reads as TGCGCCAGCAGCTTGGCACGTGGCGGGAGCACCGGGGAGCTGTTTTTT. Its protein product is CASSLARGGSTGELFF. Looking up the rest from reference TRBV5-1 and TRBJ2-2 gives the full variable domain: KAGVTQTPRYLIKTRGQQVTLSCSPISGHRSVSWYQQTPGQGLQFLFEYFSETQRNKGNFPGRFSGRQFSNSRSEMNVSTLELGDSALYLCASSLARGGSTGELFFGEGSRLTVL.

This clone was seen once. The chain couples TRBV6-1 to TRBJ1-1, with 10 bases fitting TRBD1. Per the germline V gene, CDR1 is MNHNS and CDR2 is SASEGT. This CDR3 contains 15 residues. V was pared by 5 bases and J by 5 bases, with 8 bases of the junction left unmatched. The CDR3, as DNA: TGTGCCAGCAGTCCGGACAGGGGGATGGGGACTGAAGCTTTCTTT. Its protein is CASSPDRGMGTEAFF.

The genes are TRBV5-6 and TRBJ1-3, with 8 bases aligning to TRBD1. Germline V gene data show CDR1 as SGHDT and CDR2 as YYEEEE. The CDR3 is 16 residues long. The V segment lost 5 bases and the J segment 4 bases; nucleotides outside the gene matches: 11. The CDR3 loop reads CASSHGTGWEGNTIYF. The CDR3, as DNA: TGTGCCAGCAGTCACGGGACAGGATGGGAGGGAAACACCATATATTTT.

DNA for the CDR3: TGCGCCAGCAGCCGATCGGGACAAAGTTCCTACGAGCAGTACTTC. Its protein is CASSRSGQSSYEQYF. The rearrangement links TRBV4-1 to TRBJ2-7; D is possibly TRBD1 (6 bases). V shed 4 bases and J shed 1 base, with 14 bases lying between them. CDR3 length: 15 residues. The germline CDR1 and CDR2 sequences are MGHRA and YSYEKL.

The chain has TRBV15 and TRBJ1-5; 8 positions match TRBD1. The germline CDR1 and CDR2 sequences are LNHNV and YYDKDF (reference sequence). After removal of 3 bases from V and 7 bases from J, the junction contained 5 bases not matched to a gene. The CDR3 has 14 residues. The CDR3 DNA reads as TGTGCCACCAGCAGGGACAGGGTTCGCCAGCCCCAGCATTTT. This translates into CATSRDRVRQPQHF.

This clone was seen a few times. This chain connects TRBV5-4 to TRBJ1-1; a weak D match, TRBD1 (6 bases). The germline V gene encodes CDR1 SGHNT and CDR2 YYREEE (reference sequence). The V end lost 2 bases, the J end lost 3 bases, and 14 bases lay between the germline ends. The CDR3 is made up of 15 amino acids. The DNA of the CDR3 is TGTGCCAGCAGCTTTAAACGGGACATGGACACTGAAGCTTTCTTT. This codes for CASSFKRDMDTEAFF.

The chain carries TRBV5-1 and TRBJ1-5; possible D gene TRBD1, 5 bases. This CDR3 spans 15 amino acids. Deletions cut 0 bases from V and 5 bases from J, with 12 bases between. Germline V gives CDR1 SGHRS, CDR2 YFSETQ. In DNA form, the CDR3 reads TGCGCCAGCAGCTTGGCCGGGGGTGGCGATCAGCCCCAGCATTTT. It is translated as CASSLAGGGDQPQHF.

J is TRBJ1-2 and V is TRBV4-1, with TRBD1 as a possible D gene (5 bases). The V gene's germline CDR1 is MGHRA and CDR2 YSYEKL. Deletions cut 0 bases from V and 5 bases from J, with 16 bases between. This CDR3 comprises 16 residues. CDR3 loop: CASSQEYPRRVYGYTF. DNA of the CDR3: TGCGCCAGCAGCCAAGAATACCCCCGCAGGGTTTATGGCTACACCTTC.

The V gene is TRBV12-5, the J gene TRBJ2-1, with 8 bases matching TRBD1. This CDR3 is built from 17 residues. V trimming: 6 bases; J trimming: 6 bases; junction bases outside the gene matches: 16. Germline V lookup: CDR1 LGHNT, CDR2 FRNRAP. The CDR3 is CASGPRGFQGAGNEQFF. The CDR3 coding sequence is TGTGCTAGTGGACCTAGGGGCTTCCAGGGGGCAGGCAATGAGCAGTTCTTC.

In this sample, this clone turned up a few times. The V gene is TRBV6-1, the J gene TRBJ1-1, with a weak D call TRBD1 (6 bases). This CDR3 has 11 residues. CDR1 MNHNS and CDR2 SASEGT come from the germline V gene. Trimming took off 8 bases at V and 11 bases at J, with 15 bases between the two ends. Written as DNA, the CDR3 is TGTGCCAGCCAAACAGGGCGAAAGGCTTTCTTT. Translating it yields CASQTGRKAFF.

CDR3 amino acids: CASSQQGSGNTIYF. The CDR3 nucleotides are TGTGCCAGCTCACAACAGGGCTCTGGAAACACCATATATTTT. The chain carries TRBV18 and TRBJ1-3, with TRBD1 as a possible D gene (6 bases). CDR3 length: 14 amino acids. Germline loops: CDR1 KGHSH, CDR2 LQKENI. Trimming took off 4 bases at V and 0 bases at J, with 7 bases between the two ends. The whole variable domain, remainder taken from reference TRBV18 and TRBJ1-3, is NAGVMQNPRHLVRRRGQEARLRCSPMKGHSHVYWYRQLPEEGLKFMVYLQKENIIDESGMPKERFSAEFPKEGPSILRIQQVVRGDSAAYFCASSQQGSGNTIYFGEGSWLTVV.

A single count supports this clone. CDR3 nucleotide sequence: TGTGCCAGCAGGGAGACAGGGGTAGATACGCAGTATTTT. Translation gives CASRETGVDTQYF. J is TRBJ2-3 and V is TRBV6-1, with 8 bases aligning to TRBD1. The CDR3 spans 13 residues. J was trimmed by 5 bases and V by 6 bases; bases with no gene match: 4. The V gene's germline CDR1 is MNHNS and CDR2 SASEGT.

Here the CDR3 DNA reads TGTGCCAGCAGTGGGGGCGGGAGGGCAAACAATGAGCAGTTCTTC. Amino acids: CASSGGGRANNEQFF. The chain combines TRBV6-1 with TRBJ2-1, with 9 positions matching TRBD2. This CDR3 contains 15 residues. Trimming took 4 bases from V and 5 from J; bases not matched to a gene: 6. Germline V gene data show CDR1 as MNHNS and CDR2 as SASEGT.

The chain uses TRBV2 and TRBJ1-1; TRBD1 matches 7 bases. V shed 5 bases and J 2 bases; nucleotides not matched to a gene: 8. The germline CDR1 and CDR2 sequences are SNHLY and FYNNEI. The CDR3 contains 15 residues. In DNA form, the CDR3 reads TGTGCCAGCAGTCCGTATGACAGGGTCAACACTGAAGCTTTCTTT. Protein sequence: CASSPYDRVNTEAFF.

This sequence joins TRBV19 and TRBJ2-7; TRBD1 might be the D (6 bases). The CDR3 runs to 14 residues. V was pared by 7 bases and J by 2 bases, with 15 bases between. Germline-derived CDR1 and CDR2 are LNHDA and SQIVND (reference sequence). CDR3 loop: CASTPEGVPYEQYF. The DNA for the CDR3 is TGTGCCAGTACCCCCGAGGGGGTACCCTACGAGCAGTACTTC.

The rearrangement uses TRBV11-2 and TRBJ1-2; D is perhaps TRBD1 (5 bases). CDR1 and CDR2 from the germline V gene are SGHAT and FQNNGV. The germline V and J ends were trimmed by 4 bases and 7 bases, with 13 bases remaining between them. This CDR3 spans 13 amino acids. The DNA for the CDR3 is TGTGCCAGCAGCTATTCGACAGCCCTTGGCTACACCTTC. This gives the protein CASSYSTALGYTF.

The J gene is TRBJ1-1, the V gene TRBV4-1, with a weak D call TRBD1 (5 bases). V lost 1 base, J lost 5 bases, and 11 bases lay in between. The CDR3 covers 14 residues. CDR1 and CDR2 from the germline V gene are MGHRA and YSYEKL. CDR3 region: CASSQVLGVTEAFF. DNA for the CDR3: TGCGCCAGCAGCCAAGTATTAGGGGTTACTGAAGCTTTCTTT.

This clone appeared a few times. V usage is TRBV19 and J usage is TRBJ1-5; 9 bases agree with TRBD1. Germline V gives CDR1 LNHDA, CDR2 SQIVND (reference sequence). CDR3 length: 14 amino acids. Germline trimming cut 9 bases from V and 2 bases from J; bases unmatched to any gene: 5. The CDR3 loop reads CASRDRDGNQPQHF. The DNA of the CDR3 is TGTGCCAGCAGGGACAGGGACGGCAATCAGCCCCAGCATTTT. The full variable domain, rest sourced from reference TRBV19 and TRBJ1-5, is DGGITQSPKYLFRKEGQNVTLSCEQNLNHDAMYWYRQDPGQGLRLIYYSQIVNDFQKGDIAEGYSVSREKKESFPLTVTSAQKNPTAFYLCASRDRDGNQPQHFGDGTRLSIL.

The chain recombines TRBV5-6 with TRBJ2-5, with a possible D match to TRBD2 (6 bases). The V and J ends lost 1 base and 3 bases respectively, with 19 bases between them. The CDR3 runs to 17 residues. Germline CDR1 SGHDT, CDR2 YYEEEE. The CDR3 region has the DNA TGTGCCAGCAGCTTGATTATGGGAGGCGATGGTGAAGAGACCCAGTACTTC. Translated: CASSLIMGGDGEETQYF.

The chain is built from TRBV4-1 and TRBJ2-2; 14 bases are a match to TRBD2. Unmatched junction bases numbered 4, after V lost 5 bases and J lost 5 bases. This CDR3 comprises 16 residues. Germline-derived CDR1 and CDR2 are MGHRA and YSYEKL. Here the CDR3 DNA reads TGCGCCAGCAGCTTTAGGACTAGCGGGAGGACCGGGGAGCTGTTTTTT. This encodes CASSFRTSGRTGELFF.